Following are 20 T cell receptor beta chains from one sample sequenced in a study of radiation and T cells in renal cell carcinoma. Time point indicated: blood 4 weeks post-SBRT, at nephrectomy. As for treatment: 15 Gy SBRT to primary tumor, nephrectomy 4 weeks later. Some clones are missing from TCRdb's copy, which holds only in-frame ones; the method was immunoSEQ multiplex PCR. The sample yields 60,000 to 95,000 clones, approximately 87% seen once. The starting material was blood, obtained from a patient whose treatment included radiotherapy and nephrectomy. These receptors came from a woman in her fifties or sixties with renal cell carcinoma.

V and J are TRBV28 and TRBJ1-2; a possible D gene is TRBD1 (5 bases). With 6 bases removed from V and 5 bases from J, the gap between germline ends came to 16 bases. The germline V gene encodes CDR1 MDHEN and CDR2 SYDVKM. The CDR3 loop spans 14 amino acids. This CDR3 is CASSPALEGYGYTF. CDR3 bases: TGTGCCAGCAGCCCAGCTTTGGAGGGGTATGGCTACACCTTC.

J is TRBJ2-7 and V is TRBV30; TRBD2 matches 7 bases. Germline CDR1 GTSNPN, CDR2 SVGIG (reference sequence). The CDR3 is 15 amino acids. The ends lost 0 bases at V and 3 bases at J; junction bases unmatched: 8. CDR3 nucleotides: TGTGCCTGGAGTGTGAAGGGGAGGGTCTACTACGAGCAGTACTTC. Translated: CAWSVKGRVYYEQYF.

This chain links TRBV2 with TRBJ2-7; D not certain. There are 10 residues in the CDR3. Looked up from germline, CDR1 is SNHLY and CDR2 is FYNNEI. The V and J ends lost 5 bases and 5 bases respectively, with 4 bases between them. The DNA for the CDR3 is TGTGCCAGCAGTTACGACGAGCAGTACTTC. Encoded protein: CASSYDEQYF.

The chain uses TRBV19 and TRBJ1-5; TRBD1 might be the D (5 bases). The CDR3 spans 15 residues. CDR1 is LNHDA and CDR2 is SQIVND in the germline V gene (reference sequence). V shed 3 bases and J shed 7 bases, with 16 bases lying between them. CDR3 amino acids: CASSIEQVSRQPQHF. The DNA for the CDR3 is TGTGCCAGTAGTATCGAACAGGTTTCGCGGCAGCCCCAGCATTTT. The whole variable domain, filled in from reference TRBV19 and TRBJ1-5, reads DGGITQSPKYLFRKEGQNVTLSCEQNLNHDAMYWYRQDPGQGLRLIYYSQIVNDFQKGDIAEGYSVSREKKESFPLTVTSAQKNPTAFYLCASSIEQVSRQPQHFGDGTRLSIL.

The rearrangement joins TRBV6-1 to TRBJ1-1; D is ambiguous. The CDR3 has 13 residues. Germline V CDR1 and CDR2: MNHNS, SASEGT. Trimming removed 7 bases from V and 0 bases from J, with 9 bases in between. CDR3 region: CASTIGLNTEAFF. The DNA for the CDR3 is TGTGCCAGCACTATAGGACTGAACACTGAAGCTTTCTTT.

This chain connects TRBV5-1 to TRBJ1-1; no clear D gene. V was trimmed by 4 bases and J by 5 bases, leaving 24 bases between them. The CDR3 is made up of 17 amino acids. Germline V gene sequence: CDR1 SGHRS, CDR2 YFSETQ. CDR3 bases: TGCGCCAGCAGCCATGGCCGGGGAGGGAATCCCGGTACTGAAGCTTTCTTT. Its translation: CASSHGRGGNPGTEAFF.

The chain recombines TRBV20-1 with TRBJ2-5, with D uncertain. The CDR3 runs 10 residues. Trimming removed 5 bases at V and 3 bases at J, with 4 bases between. Germline assignment: CDR1 DFQATT and CDR2 SNEGSKA (reference sequence). The CDR3 nucleotides are TGCAGTGCTCGCGAAGAGACCCAGTACTTC. Its protein product is CSAREETQYF.

V usage is TRBV7-9 and J usage is TRBJ2-5; no definite D call. Between the trimmed V and J ends, which lost 5 bases and 5 bases, there was a span of 15 bases. The CDR3 contains 14 residues. Germline V gene lookup returns CDR1 SEHNR and CDR2 FQNEAQ (reference sequence). DNA for the CDR3: TGTGCCAGCAGCAACGTCGGCCTACAGGAGACCCAGTACTTC. Translation gives CASSNVGLQETQYF. The whole variable domain, remainder taken from reference TRBV7-9 and TRBJ2-5, is DTGVSQNPRHKITKRGQNVTFRCDPISEHNRLYWYRQTLGQGPEFLTYFQNEAQLEKSRLLSDRFSAERPKGSFSTLEIQRTEQGDSAMYLCASSNVGLQETQYFGPGTRLLVL.

This sequence joins TRBV27 and TRBJ2-7; tentative D call: TRBD1 (5 bases). Per germline, CDR1 MNHEY and CDR2 SMNVEV (reference sequence). The V end lost 3 bases, the J end lost 6 bases, and 12 bases lay between the germline ends. CDR3 length: 13 residues. The chain's CDR3 is CASSFRRGGEQYF. The CDR3 nucleotides are TGTGCCAGCAGTTTCAGAAGGGGCGGCGAGCAGTACTTC.

This clone was counted a few times. J is TRBJ1-5 and V is TRBV2; D is perhaps TRBD1 (6 bases). The length of the CDR3 is 13 residues. CDR1 SNHLY and CDR2 FYNNEI come from the germline V gene. V was cut by 4 bases and J by 4 bases, with 8 bases left in between. CDR3: CASSGTENQPQHF. CDR3 nucleotides: TGTGCCAGCAGTGGGACAGAAAATCAGCCCCAGCATTTT.

The chain recombines TRBV20-1 with TRBJ2-7; D is perhaps TRBD1 (5 bases). The CDR3 contains 11 residues. CDR1 DFQATT and CDR2 SNEGSKA come from the germline V gene (reference sequence). CDR3 sequence (DNA): TGCAGAGGGGTTTCCTTTCACGAGCAGTACTTC. Amino acid sequence: CRGVSFHEQYF.

The chain uses TRBV5-1 and TRBJ1-5, with TRBD1 identical over 7 bases. The germline CDR1 and CDR2 sequences are SGHRS and YFSETQ. J lost 5 bases, V lost 3 bases, and 5 bases had no gene match. This CDR3 has 14 amino acids. The CDR3 bases are TGCGCCAGCAGCTCGGGACAGCGTGATCAGCCCCAGCATTTT. Translating gives CASSSGQRDQPQHF. The full variable domain, its missing parts supplied by reference TRBV5-1 and TRBJ1-5, is KAGVTQTPRYLIKTRGQQVTLSCSPISGHRSVSWYQQTPGQGLQFLFEYFSETQRNKGNFPGRFSGRQFSNSRSEMNVSTLELGDSALYLCASSSGQRDQPQHFGDGTRLSIL.

This chain links TRBV7-9 with TRBJ2-6; D remains ambiguous. Germline V gives CDR1 SEHNR, CDR2 FQNEAQ (reference sequence). The CDR3 has 16 residues. With 3 bases removed from V and 0 bases from J, the gap between germline ends came to 9 bases. The CDR3 protein is CASSLSMSSGANVLTF. The CDR3 coding sequence is TGTGCCAGCAGCTTGTCCATGAGCTCTGGGGCCAACGTCCTGACTTTC.

V and J are TRBV7-9 and TRBJ1-1; D not resolved. Per the germline V gene, CDR1 is SEHNR and CDR2 is FQNEAQ (reference sequence). The CDR3 runs to 14 residues. V was clipped by 5 bases and J by 3 bases, with 13 bases between them. CDR3 nucleotide sequence: TGTGCCAGCAGCCCCGATGTTCGTCACACTGAAGCTTTCTTT. The encoded protein is CASSPDVRHTEAFF.

The J gene is TRBJ2-2, the V gene TRBV27; no definite D call. Between the trimmed V and J ends, which lost 7 bases and 3 bases, there was a span of 9 bases. Germline CDR1 and CDR2: MNHEY and SMNVEV (reference sequence). This CDR3 has 13 amino acids. CDR3 sequence: CASNERYTGELFF. Here the CDR3 DNA reads TGTGCCAGCAACGAGAGGTACACCGGGGAGCTGTTTTTT.

This chain connects TRBV27 to TRBJ2-2; D may be TRBD2 (6 bases). Deletions cut 7 bases from V and 3 bases from J, with 12 bases between. This CDR3 comprises 14 residues. Germline V lookup: CDR1 MNHEY, CDR2 SMNVEV (reference sequence). The CDR3 reads CASTPGLDTGELFF. DNA for the CDR3: TGTGCCAGCACCCCGGGACTGGACACCGGGGAGCTGTTTTTT.

Only a few counts were recorded for this clone. The chain joins TRBV28 to TRBJ2-3; 9 bases agree with TRBD2. The germline CDR1 and CDR2 sequences are MDHEN and SYDVKM. The CDR3 is 17 amino acids. V was pared by 0 bases and J by 2 bases, with 6 bases of the junction left unmatched. The CDR3 region is CASSLWWRGGYTDTQYF. The CDR3 nucleotides are TGTGCCAGCAGTTTATGGTGGCGGGGGGGCTACACAGATACGCAGTATTTT.

The chain employs TRBV2 and TRBJ1-1; no firm D call. Germline V gene data show CDR1 as SNHLY and CDR2 as FYNNEI. This CDR3 has 13 amino acids. V was trimmed by 7 bases and J by 0 bases, leaving 9 bases between them. The chain's CDR3 is CASKYRVNTEAFF. CDR3 bases: TGTGCCAGCAAGTATCGGGTGAACACTGAAGCTTTCTTT. The variable domain in full, with the rest retrieved from reference TRBV2 and TRBJ1-1, is EPEVTQTPSHQVTQMGQEVILRCVPISNHLYFYWYRQILGQKVEFLVSFYNNEISEKSEIFDDQFSVERPDGSNFTLKIRSTKLEDSAMYFCASKYRVNTEAFFGQGTRLTVV.

V gene TRBV6-6 combines with J gene TRBJ1-1; 7 bases line up with TRBD1. CDR3 length: 15 residues. The ends lost 0 bases at V and 5 bases at J; junction bases unmatched: 6. CDR1 is MNHNY, CDR2 SVGAGI, per germline (reference sequence). The CDR3 DNA is TGTGCCAGCAGTTACTCCTCAGGGGGGGGGACTGAAGCTTTCTTT. Protein sequence: CASSYSSGGGTEAFF.

V gene TRBV5-6 combines with J gene TRBJ1-6; tentatively, D is TRBD1 (6 bases). Trimming removed 4 bases from V and 10 bases from J, with 12 bases in between. The CDR3 has 13 residues. Germline CDR1 and CDR2: SGHDT and YYEEEE. The CDR3 here is CASSGYRDSPLHF. The CDR3 nucleotides read TGTGCCAGCAGCGGATACAGGGACTCACCCCTCCACTTT.